This TCR beta chain was sequenced in a study of cytotoxic CD8 clonotypes in ibrutinib-treated CLL. On the study more broadly: Among patients, around 25 responded partially and 2 completely; roughly 14 then stayed remitted and roughly 12 progressed after median 68 months.

Assay used: immunoSEQ multiplex PCR; TCRdb lists only in-frame clones, some missing. There are around 140,000 clones in the sample; 70% to 85% occur only once, and approximately 28% lies in the top ten. Points from the study as a whole: Baseline values of clonality outstripped age-matched healthy donors and followed circulating CD8+ T-cell counts. For progressing versus sustained-remission patients, sampling times were not the same.

There are 14 residues in the CDR3. The J segment lost 3 bases and the V segment lost 4 bases, leaving 3 bases of the junction unmatched. Per germline, CDR1 SGHTA and CDR2 FQGNSA. As regards this clone: The antigen remains unidentified.

The authors obtained about 1.9 micrograms of genomic DNA from cryopreserved PBMCs for TCR beta libraries. Sample: PBMCs, taken after 12 months of ibrutinib treatment. This chain joins TRBV7-2 and TRBJ2-7; 10 nucleotides align to TRBD1. This sequence was found in a human donor with chronic lymphocytic leukemia. This chain's CDR3 is CASSSRDRGYEQYF. The CDR3, as DNA: TGTGCCAGCAGCTCCCGGGACAGGGGCTACGAGCAGTACTTC.